These T cell receptor beta chains were read from a single sample in a study of radiotherapy plus CTLA-4 blockade in lung cancer. The table came from immunoSEQ multiplex PCR; TCRdb's copy has only in-frame clones and leaves some out. The table lists about 45,000 clones, around 76% of them singletons, with under 9.5% in the top ten. This material consisted of peripheral blood, taken from a patient treated with radiotherapy plus ipilimumab. The receptors were gathered from a human donor with non-small cell lung cancer who had stable disease on radiotherapy plus ipilimumab. Each CDR3 is given with its conserved first and last residue. A D gene is named only where the DNA matches it firmly. Size values are once, few and many counts, or a class for expanded clones, and some rows have none.

CDR3nt: TGTGCCAGCAAGGGCAGACCGGCAGATACGCAGTATTTT; CDR3aa: CASKGRPADTQYF; d_gene: NA; v_gene: TRBV7-9; j_gene: TRBJ2-3; abundance: few
CDR3nt: TGTGCCAGCGGTAGACAGGCGAACACCGGGGAGCTGTTTTTT; CDR3aa: CASGRQANTGELFF; d_gene: NA; v_gene: TRBV7-2; j_gene: TRBJ2-2; abundance: NA
CDR3nt: TGTGCCAGCAGCTTAAATCTCGGGGGCATCAACTATGGCTACACCTTC; CDR3aa: CASSLNLGGINYGYTF; d_gene: NA; v_gene: TRBV7-3; j_gene: TRBJ1-2; abundance: NA
CDR3nt: TGTGCCATCAGTGATACGTTTTACACGGCAGATACGCAGTATTTT; CDR3aa: CAISDTFYTADTQYF; d_gene: NA; v_gene: TRBV10-3; j_gene: TRBJ2-3; abundance: NA
CDR3nt: TGTGCCAGCAGCGTAGCAGGAGGGATTAACTATGGCTACACCTTC; CDR3aa: CASSVAGGINYGYTF; d_gene: NA; v_gene: TRBV9; j_gene: TRBJ1-2; abundance: NA
CDR3nt: TGTGCCAGCAGCCTTGGACAGTCCGGTGGCTACACCTTC; CDR3aa: CASSLGQSGGYTF; d_gene: NA; v_gene: TRBV11-2; j_gene: TRBJ1-2; abundance: NA
CDR3nt: TGTGCCAGCAGCGTAGGAACAGGGGCATATGGCTACACCTTC; CDR3aa: CASSVGTGAYGYTF; d_gene: TRBD1; v_gene: TRBV9; j_gene: TRBJ1-2; abundance: NA
CDR3nt: TGTGCCAGCTCCGGACAGGGGATCGAGACCCAGTACTTC; CDR3aa: CASSGQGIETQYF; d_gene: TRBD1; v_gene: TRBV18; j_gene: TRBJ2-5; abundance: NA
CDR3nt: TGTGCCAGCTCACCAGGACTGAGGAACACTGAAGCTTTCTTT; CDR3aa: CASSPGLRNTEAFF; d_gene: NA; v_gene: TRBV18; j_gene: TRBJ1-1; abundance: NA
CDR3nt: TGTGCCAGCAGTGAAGGAGGGTTAGGCCAATATGGCTACACCTTC; CDR3aa: CASSEGGLGQYGYTF; d_gene: NA; v_gene: TRBV25-1; j_gene: TRBJ1-2; abundance: NA
CDR3nt: TGTGCCAGCAGTGAAAGGGGAGTAGGAGGCACTGAAGCTTTCTTT; CDR3aa: CASSERGVGGTEAFF; d_gene: NA; v_gene: TRBV6-1; j_gene: TRBJ1-1; abundance: NA
CDR3nt: TGTGCCAGCAGCTTGGGGAGTTACTCTGGAAACACCATATATTTT; CDR3aa: CASSLGSYSGNTIYF; d_gene: NA; v_gene: TRBV5-6; j_gene: TRBJ1-3; abundance: NA
CDR3nt: TGTGCCAGCAGCTTCAGGGGGGGACAGGGGCAAGGCTACACCTTC; CDR3aa: CASSFRGGQGQGYTF; d_gene: TRBD1; v_gene: TRBV7-2; j_gene: TRBJ1-2; abundance: few